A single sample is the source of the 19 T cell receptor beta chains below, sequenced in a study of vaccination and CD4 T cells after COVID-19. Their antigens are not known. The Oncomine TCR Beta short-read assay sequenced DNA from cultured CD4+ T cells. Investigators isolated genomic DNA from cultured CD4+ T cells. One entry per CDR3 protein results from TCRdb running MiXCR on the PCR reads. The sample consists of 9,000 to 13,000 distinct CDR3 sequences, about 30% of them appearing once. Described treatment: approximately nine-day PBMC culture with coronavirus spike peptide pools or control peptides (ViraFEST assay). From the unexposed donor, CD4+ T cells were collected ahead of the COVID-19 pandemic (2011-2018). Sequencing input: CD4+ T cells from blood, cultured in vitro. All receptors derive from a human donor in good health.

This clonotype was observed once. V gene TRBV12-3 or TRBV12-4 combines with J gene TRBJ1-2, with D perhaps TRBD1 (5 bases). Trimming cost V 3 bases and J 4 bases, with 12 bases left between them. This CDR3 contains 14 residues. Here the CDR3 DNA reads TGTGCCAGCAGTTTTTCTTCTGGGGGCTATGGCTACACCTTC. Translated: CASSFSSGGYGYTF.

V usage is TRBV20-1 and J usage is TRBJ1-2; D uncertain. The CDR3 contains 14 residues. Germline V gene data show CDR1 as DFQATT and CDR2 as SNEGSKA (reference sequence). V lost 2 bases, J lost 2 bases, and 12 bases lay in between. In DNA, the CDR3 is TGCAGTGCTAGACTCAGTAAGAACAACTATGGCTACACCTTC. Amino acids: CSARLSKNNYGYTF.

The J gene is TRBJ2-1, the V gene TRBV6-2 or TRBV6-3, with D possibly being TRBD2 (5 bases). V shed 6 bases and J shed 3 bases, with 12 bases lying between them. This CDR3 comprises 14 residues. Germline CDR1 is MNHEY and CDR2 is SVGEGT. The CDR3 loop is CASSNRGLYNEQFF. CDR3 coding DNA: TGTGCCAGCAGCAATAGAGGACTCTACAATGAGCAGTTCTTC.

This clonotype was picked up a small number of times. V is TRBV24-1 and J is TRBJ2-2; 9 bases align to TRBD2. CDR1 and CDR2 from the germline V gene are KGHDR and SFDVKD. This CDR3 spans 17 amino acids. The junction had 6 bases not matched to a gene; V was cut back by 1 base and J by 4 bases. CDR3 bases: TGTGCCACCAGTGATTTCTCGGGACTAGCAGGCACCGGGGAGCTGTTTTTT. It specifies CATSDFSGLAGTGELFF.

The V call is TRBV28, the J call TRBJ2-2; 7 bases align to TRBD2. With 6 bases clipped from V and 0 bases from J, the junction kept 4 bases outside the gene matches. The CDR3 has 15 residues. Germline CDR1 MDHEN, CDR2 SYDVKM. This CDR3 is CASRSGTANTGELFF. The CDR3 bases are TGTGCCAGCAGAAGCGGGACGGCGAACACCGGGGAGCTGTTTTTT.

The CDR3 region is CASSPSGTRSTDTQYF. Written as DNA, the CDR3 is TGTGCCAGCAGCCCCTCCGGGACTAGGTCCACAGATACGCAGTATTTT. The chain couples TRBV5-4 to TRBJ2-3; 8 bases align to TRBD2. Germline loops: CDR1 SGHNT, CDR2 YYREEE (reference sequence). Trimming cost V 4 bases and J 2 bases; bases outside gene matches: 9. CDR3 length: 16 amino acids.

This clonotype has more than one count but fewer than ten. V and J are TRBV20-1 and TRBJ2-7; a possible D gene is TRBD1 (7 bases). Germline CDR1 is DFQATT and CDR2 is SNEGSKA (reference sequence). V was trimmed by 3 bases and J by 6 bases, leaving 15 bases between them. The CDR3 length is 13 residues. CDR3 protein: CSARWQGGGEQYF. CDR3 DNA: TGCAGTGCTAGGTGGCAGGGGGGAGGCGAGCAGTACTTC.

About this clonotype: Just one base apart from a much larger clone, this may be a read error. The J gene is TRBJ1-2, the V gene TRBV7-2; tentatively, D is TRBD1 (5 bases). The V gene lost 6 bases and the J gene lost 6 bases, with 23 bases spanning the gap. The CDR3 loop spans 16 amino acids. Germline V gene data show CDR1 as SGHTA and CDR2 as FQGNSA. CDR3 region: CASRRTRTSPVDGYTF. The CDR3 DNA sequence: TGTGCCAGCAGACGTACCCGGACAAGCCCAGTAGATGGCTACACCTTC.

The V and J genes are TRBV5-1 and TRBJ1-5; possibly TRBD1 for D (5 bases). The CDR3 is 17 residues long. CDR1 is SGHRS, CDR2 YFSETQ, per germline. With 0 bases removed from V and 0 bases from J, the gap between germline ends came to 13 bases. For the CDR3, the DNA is TGCGCCAGCAGCTTGGAGCCGAGGGGCGATAGCAATCAGCCCCAGCATTTT. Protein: CASSLEPRGDSNQPQHF.

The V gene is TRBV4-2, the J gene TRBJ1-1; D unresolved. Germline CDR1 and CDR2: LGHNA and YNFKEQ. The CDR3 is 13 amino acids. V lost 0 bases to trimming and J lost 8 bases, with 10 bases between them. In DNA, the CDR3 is TGTGCCAGCAGCCAAGATGGAGGCGTGGAAGCTTTCTTT. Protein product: CASSQDGGVEAFF.

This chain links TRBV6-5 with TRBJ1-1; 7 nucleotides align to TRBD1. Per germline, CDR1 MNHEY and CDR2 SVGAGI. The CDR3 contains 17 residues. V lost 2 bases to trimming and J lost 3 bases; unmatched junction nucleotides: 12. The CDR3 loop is CASSYDRVLVGDTEAFF. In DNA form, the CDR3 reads TGTGCCAGCAGTTACGACAGGGTATTGGTTGGGGACACTGAAGCTTTCTTT.

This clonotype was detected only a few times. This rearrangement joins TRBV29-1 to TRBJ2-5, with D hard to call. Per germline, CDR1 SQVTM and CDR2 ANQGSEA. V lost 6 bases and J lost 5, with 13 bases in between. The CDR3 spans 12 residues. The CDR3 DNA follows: TGCAGCGTGAGGTCAGGCCAGGAGACCCAGTACTTC. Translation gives CSVRSGQETQYF.

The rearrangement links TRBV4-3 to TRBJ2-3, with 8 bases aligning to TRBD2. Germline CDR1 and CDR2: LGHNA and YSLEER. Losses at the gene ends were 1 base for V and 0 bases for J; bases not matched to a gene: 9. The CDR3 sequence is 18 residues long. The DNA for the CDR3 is TGCGCCAGCAGCCAAGGGGCAACTAGCGGCACTAGCACAGATACGCAGTATTTT. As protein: CASSQGATSGTSTDTQYF.

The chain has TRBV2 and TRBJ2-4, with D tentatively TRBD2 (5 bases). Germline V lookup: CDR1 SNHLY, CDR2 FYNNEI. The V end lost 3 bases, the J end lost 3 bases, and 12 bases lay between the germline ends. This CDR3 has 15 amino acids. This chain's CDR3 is CASSEKGAGKNIQYF. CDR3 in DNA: TGTGCCAGCAGTGAGAAGGGAGCAGGCAAAAACATTCAGTACTTC.

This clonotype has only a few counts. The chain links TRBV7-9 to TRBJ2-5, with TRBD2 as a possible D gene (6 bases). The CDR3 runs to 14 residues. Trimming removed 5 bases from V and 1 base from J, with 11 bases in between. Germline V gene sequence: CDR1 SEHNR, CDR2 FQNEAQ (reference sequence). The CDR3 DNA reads TGTGCCAGCAGCCCGGGACTCTCCCAAGAGACCCAGTACTTC. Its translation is CASSPGLSQETQYF.

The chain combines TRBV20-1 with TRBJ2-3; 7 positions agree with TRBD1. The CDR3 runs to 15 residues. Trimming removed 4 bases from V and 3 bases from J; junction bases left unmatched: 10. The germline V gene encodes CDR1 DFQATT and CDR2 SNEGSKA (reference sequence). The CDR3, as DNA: TGCAGTGCTACTACAGGGGAATATAGGACAGATACGCAGTATTTT. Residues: CSATTGEYRTDTQYF.

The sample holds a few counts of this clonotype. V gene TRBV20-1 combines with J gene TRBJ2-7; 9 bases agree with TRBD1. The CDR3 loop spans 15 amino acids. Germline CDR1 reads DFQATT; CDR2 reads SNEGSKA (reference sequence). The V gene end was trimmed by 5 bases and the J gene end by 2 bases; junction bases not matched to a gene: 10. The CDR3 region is CSALPPGQGTYEQYF. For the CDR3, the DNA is TGCAGTGCTTTACCGCCGGGACAGGGAACCTACGAGCAGTACTTC.

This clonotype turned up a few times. For the CDR3, the DNA is TGTGCCAGTAGCCGACAGGGGTCATCGAGCTCCTATAATTCACCCCTCCACTTT. Translation: CASSRQGSSSSYNSPLHF. The chain employs TRBV19 and TRBJ1-6, with 8 bases lining up with TRBD1. With V trimmed by 6 bases and J by 0 bases, 10 bases remained unmatched. Germline CDR1 and CDR2: LNHDA and SQIVND (reference sequence). This CDR3 is built from 18 residues.

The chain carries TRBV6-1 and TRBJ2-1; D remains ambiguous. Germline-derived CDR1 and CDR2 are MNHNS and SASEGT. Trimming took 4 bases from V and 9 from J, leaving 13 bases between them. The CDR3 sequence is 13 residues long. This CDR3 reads CASSGGRISEQFF. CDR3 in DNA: TGTGCCAGCAGTGGAGGTAGAATAAGTGAGCAGTTCTTC.